Following are 19 T cell receptor beta chains from one sample sequenced in a study of blood T cell repertoires in COVID-19. Profiling relied on immunoSEQ multiplex PCR, and the TCRdb table lists in-frame clones only, not all of them. The table includes around 270,000 clones, roughly 89% detected once. Sequenced material: peripheral blood. The origin of the receptors is a man between 25 and 39 years old with acute or convalescent COVID-19.

The V and J genes are TRBV7-6 and TRBJ1-1; D is possibly TRBD1 (6 bases). The CDR3 has 15 residues. CDR1 is SGHVS, CDR2 FNYEAQ, per germline. The germline V and J ends were trimmed by 1 base and 4 bases, with 13 bases remaining between them. The CDR3 loop reads CASSLVYGGSTEAFF. The CDR3 DNA reads as TGTGCCAGCAGCTTAGTCTATGGGGGCAGCACTGAAGCTTTCTTT.

The CDR3 is CASSLGTLAGSRSEQFF. Written as DNA, the CDR3 is TGCGCCAGCAGCTTAGGGACACTAGCGGGAAGTCGAAGTGAGCAGTTCTTC. V and J are TRBV5-1 and TRBJ2-1, with 10 bases identical to TRBD2. Germline CDR1 is SGHRS and CDR2 is YFSETQ. V dropped 2 bases and J dropped 9; count of bases not matched to a gene: 14. This CDR3 region has 17 residues.

The rearrangement links TRBV30 to TRBJ1-2, with a tentative D call TRBD1 (5 bases). The V gene's germline CDR1 is GTSNPN and CDR2 SVGIG (reference sequence). The CDR3 contains 15 residues. The V end was cut by 0 bases, the J end by 1 base, with 12 bases between. The CDR3 reads CAWSVHRDSNYGYTF. The CDR3 DNA reads as TGTGCCTGGAGTGTACACAGAGACAGTAACTATGGCTACACCTTC.

This chain links TRBV4-1 with TRBJ2-7; D is ambiguous. Germline V CDR1 and CDR2: MGHRA, YSYEKL. Trimming cost V 6 bases and J 2 bases, with 11 bases left between them. CDR3 length: 13 residues. DNA for the CDR3: TGCGCCAGCAGTAATCCTCCTACCTACGAGCAGTACTTC. Protein: CASSNPPTYEQYF.

This rearrangement joins TRBV5-3 to TRBJ1-2, with TRBD1 as a possible D gene (5 bases). TRBV5-3 is identified as an open reading frame with a role that is uncertain. This CDR3 has 12 residues. The V end lost 2 bases, the J end lost 6 bases, and 8 bases lay between the germline ends. The DNA for the CDR3 is TGTGCCAGAAGCTTTCAAGGGGATGGCTACACCTTC. Its translation is CARSFQGDGYTF.

The V gene is TRBV30, the J gene TRBJ1-4; possibly TRBD1 for D (5 bases). Trimming removed 2 bases at V and 5 bases at J, with 12 bases between. From germline, CDR1 is GTSNPN and CDR2 SVGIG (reference sequence). The CDR3 loop spans 14 amino acids. The CDR3 sequence: CAWSWTRSNEKLFF. CDR3 bases: TGTGCCTGGAGTTGGACACGATCAAATGAAAAACTGTTTTTT.

The chain couples TRBV5-1 to TRBJ2-1, with 8 bases identical to TRBD2. In germline, CDR1 is SGHRS, CDR2 YFSETQ. The V segment lost 4 bases and the J segment 8 bases; nucleotides outside the gene matches: 11. The CDR3 has 15 residues. The CDR3, as DNA: TGCGCCAGCAGCCCGGGGGGGGCCCGGGTGGATGAGCAGTTCTTC. Translating gives CASSPGGARVDEQFF.

The V call is TRBV6-5, the J call TRBJ2-3; weak D call: TRBD2 (6 bases). This CDR3 contains 16 residues. Trimming left V 0 bases short and J 2 bases short, with 12 bases between. Germline V gene data show CDR1 as MNHEY and CDR2 as SVGAGI. In DNA form, the CDR3 reads TGTGCCAGCAGTTACTCGACGGTAGCGGACACAGATACGCAGTATTTT. Amino acids: CASSYSTVADTDTQYF.

This clone was observed a single time. The gene calls are TRBV7-9 and TRBJ2-2; D call uncertain. CDR3 size: 14 residues. Per the germline V gene, CDR1 is SEHNR and CDR2 is FQNEAQ (reference sequence). V dropped 5 bases and J dropped 4 bases, with 11 bases sitting between them. The CDR3 spells CASSMPRFTGELFF. For the CDR3, the DNA is TGTGCCAGCAGCATGCCCCGGTTCACCGGGGAGCTGTTTTTT.

The chain combines TRBV14 with TRBJ1-2; D is possibly TRBD1 (6 bases). Per the germline V gene, CDR1 is SGHDN and CDR2 is FVKESK. Trimming removed 2 bases from V and 7 bases from J, with 14 bases in between. The CDR3 is 14 amino acids. The CDR3 is CASSQQQGIGGYTF. The CDR3 DNA sequence: TGTGCCAGCAGCCAACAACAGGGAATTGGTGGCTACACCTTC.

The chain couples TRBV28 to TRBJ2-3; D call uncertain. Germline CDR1 is MDHEN and CDR2 is SYDVKM. This CDR3 is 10 amino acids long. Trimming removed 7 bases at V and 5 bases at J, with 4 bases between. The CDR3 sequence is CASMRDTQYF. The CDR3 DNA is TGTGCCAGCATGCGAGATACGCAGTATTTT.

The count of this clone is one. The chain employs TRBV28 and TRBJ2-6; D gene uncertain. Germline V gene sequence: CDR1 MDHEN, CDR2 SYDVKM. The CDR3 loop spans 15 amino acids. The V end lost 2 bases, the J end lost 1 base, and 6 bases lay between the germline ends. In nucleotides, the CDR3 is TGTGCCAGCAGTTTAGGGCAGTCTGGGGCCAACGTCCTGACTTTC. The encoded protein is CASSLGQSGANVLTF.

The DNA for the CDR3 is TGCGCCAGCAGCTTAGGACAGAGACGCACAGATACGCAGTATTTT. This encodes CASSLGQRRTDTQYF. This chain links TRBV5-1 with TRBJ2-3, with a weak D call TRBD1 (6 bases). Trimming shortened V by 2 bases and J by 1 base, and 11 bases separated the two germline ends. The germline CDR1 and CDR2 sequences are SGHRS and YFSETQ. This CDR3 region has 15 residues. The whole variable domain, filled in from reference TRBV5-1 and TRBJ2-3, reads KAGVTQTPRYLIKTRGQQVTLSCSPISGHRSVSWYQQTPGQGLQFLFEYFSETQRNKGNFPGRFSGRQFSNSRSEMNVSTLELGDSALYLCASSLGQRRTDTQYFGPGTRLTVL.

The V gene is TRBV4-2, the J gene TRBJ2-2; tentatively, D is TRBD2 (6 bases). Germline CDR1 is LGHNA and CDR2 is YNFKEQ. V was pared by 4 bases and J by 4 bases, with 13 bases between. The CDR3 extends over 15 amino acids. CDR3: CASSRAGHSTGELFF. CDR3 coding DNA: TGTGCCAGCAGCCGGGCGGGGCATTCCACCGGGGAGCTGTTTTTT.

V gene TRBV10-3 combines with J gene TRBJ2-2; tentatively, D is TRBD1 (6 bases). The CDR3 consists of 13 residues. Germline CDR1 reads ENHRY; CDR2 reads SYGVKD. V lost 10 bases, J lost 4 bases, and 13 bases lay in between. For the CDR3, the DNA is TGTGCCAACCGAAGAGGGGGCACCGGGGAGCTGTTTTTT. Its protein product is CANRRGGTGELFF.

This clone was observed a single time. The DNA for the CDR3 is TGCGCCAGCAGCCAAGATGGGCGGGGGACCCAGTACTTC. Residues: CASSQDGRGTQYF. The chain carries TRBV4-1 and TRBJ2-5, with a weak D call TRBD2 (6 bases). CDR3 length: 13 residues. Trimming removed 0 bases at V and 7 bases at J, with 9 bases between. Germline V gene sequence: CDR1 MGHRA, CDR2 YSYEKL.

The gene calls are TRBV27 and TRBJ2-5, with TRBD2 identical over 8 bases. Germline V gene lookup returns CDR1 MNHEY and CDR2 SMNVEV (reference sequence). The CDR3 consists of 13 residues. J was trimmed by 5 bases and V by 5 bases; bases with no gene match: 4. In nucleotides, the CDR3 is TGTGCCAGCAGTCGGGGGGGTCGGGAGACCCAGTACTTC. This gives the protein CASSRGGRETQYF.

This clone was recorded once. Here the CDR3 DNA reads TGTGCCTGGACGGACAGATCCTACGAGCAGTACTTC. Amino acids: CAWTDRSYEQYF. V is TRBV30 and J is TRBJ2-7, with D perhaps TRBD1 (6 bases). The CDR3 has 12 residues. With 4 bases removed from V and 1 base from J, the gap between germline ends came to 8 bases. Per germline, CDR1 GTSNPN and CDR2 SVGIG (reference sequence).

This clone has a single count. J is TRBJ2-3 and V is TRBV13, with 15 nucleotides matching TRBD2. J lost 11 bases, V lost 5 bases, and 11 bases had no gene match. The CDR3 extends over 16 amino acids. CDR1 is PRHDT and CDR2 is FYEKMQ in the germline V gene (reference sequence). CDR3 in amino acids: CASSPLGTSGGMVQYF. The CDR3 nucleotides are TGTGCCAGCAGCCCCTTGGGGACTAGCGGGGGGATGGTGCAGTATTTT.